This TCR beta chain was recovered during a study of T cell responses to AZD1222 COVID-19 vaccine. CDR1 is MNHEY and CDR2 is SMNVEV in the germline V gene (reference sequence). The CDR3 spans 16 residues. The J segment lost 7 bases and the V segment lost 6 bases, leaving 12 bases of the junction unmatched. Generated by immunoSEQ multiplex PCR, the TCRdb table keeps only in-frame clones and is missing some. This sample carries some 110,000 clones, roughly 90% of them seen once, and the ten largest clones take around 2.3%. V and J are TRBV27 and TRBJ1-4; TRBD1 agrees at 9 bases. The clonotype comes from an adult in good health. The sequencing used peripheral blood, collected on day 0 of AZD1222 vaccination. CDR3 in DNA: TGTGCCAGCAGGCTGAACCCGGGACAGGGAACTGAAAAACTGTTTTTT. Protein product: CASRLNPGQGTEKLFF.